These 6 T cell receptor beta chains originate from one sample sequenced in a study of glioma-infiltrating T cells. TCR alpha and beta CDR3 regions were amplified from RNA using iRepertoire nested multiplex PCR. One entry per CDR3 protein results from TCRdb running MiXCR on the multiplex PCR reads. This table has around 90,000 distinct CDR3 sequences, 35% to 45% appearing once. The sample consisted of glioma tissue, nonneoplastic brain tissue, or PBMCs (not recorded which). The receptors stem from a human donor with low-grade glioma or glioblastoma, undergoing nonglioma brain surgery, or in good health (not recorded which).

This sequence joins TRBV18 and TRBJ2-1; a weak D match, TRBD1 (6 bases). The CDR3 spans 13 residues. V was clipped by 6 bases and J by 6 bases, with 12 bases between them. Germline V gives CDR1 KGHSH, CDR2 LQKENI. CDR3: CASSMNRVNEQFF. In DNA, the CDR3 is TGTGCCAGCTCGATGAACAGGGTCAATGAGCAGTTCTTC.

This clonotype was picked up many times. This chain joins TRBV28 and TRBJ1-4, with 7 bases matching TRBD1. The germline V gene encodes CDR1 MDHEN and CDR2 SYDVKM. V gave up 6 bases and J gave up 2 bases; unmatched junction bases: 6. The CDR3 extends over 15 amino acids. The CDR3 sequence: CASSRQGLTNEKLFF. CDR3 nucleotides: TGTGCCAGCAGCCGACAGGGCCTGACTAATGAAAAACTGTTTTTT.

The V gene is TRBV7-8, the J gene TRBJ2-7; 9 bases fit TRBD2. Germline V lookup: CDR1 SGHVS, CDR2 FQNEAQ. The trim removed 5 bases at V and 2 bases at J, leaving 7 bases unmatched. The CDR3 length is 15 residues. CDR3: CASSKRLAATYEQYF. Written as DNA, the CDR3 is TGTGCCAGCAGCAAACGACTAGCGGCGACCTACGAGCAGTACTTC.

Ten or more counts support this clonotype. The chain has TRBV20-1 and TRBJ2-3; 10 bases line up with TRBD2. Germline V gives CDR1 DFQATT, CDR2 SNEGSKA (reference sequence). CDR3 length: 15 amino acids. Trimming took 3 bases from V and 0 from J; bases not matched to a gene: 3. CDR3 amino acids: CSASSGGSSTDTQYF. The CDR3 DNA reads TGCAGTGCTAGTAGCGGGGGGTCTAGCACAGATACGCAGTATTTT.

This clonotype showed up many times. The chain is built from TRBV5-1 and TRBJ2-7; 9 bases are shared with TRBD1. With V trimmed by 0 bases and J by 5 bases, 6 bases remained unmatched. This CDR3 has 15 amino acids. Germline CDR1 is SGHRS and CDR2 is YFSETQ. The CDR3 DNA reads as TGCGCCAGCAGCTTGGGCGGGACAGGGTACGACGAGCAGTACTTC. It codes for CASSLGGTGYDEQYF. Drawing the rest from reference TRBV5-1 and TRBJ2-7, the complete variable domain is KAGVTQTPRYLIKTRGQQVTLSCSPISGHRSVSWYQQTPGQGLQFLFEYFSETQRNKGNFPGRFSGRQFSNSRSEMNVSTLELGDSALYLCASSLGGTGYDEQYFGPGTRLTVT.

This clonotype has a count of ten or more. The J gene is TRBJ2-1, the V gene TRBV10-2, with unresolved D. Germline V lookup: CDR1 WSHSY, CDR2 SAAADI. V was trimmed by 7 bases and J by 6 bases, leaving 7 bases between them. This CDR3 region has 11 residues. CDR3: CASKVFNEQFF. As DNA, the CDR3 is TGCGCCAGCAAGGTTTTCAATGAGCAGTTCTTC.